This T cell receptor (beta chain) was sequenced for a study of blood T cell repertoires in COVID-19. Background on the study: The origin of the acute and convalescent COVID-19 samples was the United States, Italy and Spain. Sources were T cells, B-cell-depleted T cells, or PBMCs; the material itself was cDNA or gDNA.

Authors' data handling: By means of reference gene primer amplification, nucleated cell counts were estimated. Repertoires were generated with immunoSEQ multiplex PCR, while TCRdb's copy carries only in-frame clones and drops some. Clone size and V and J calls were adopted from that table, with D and trimming inferred from the DNA. The sample records roughly 100,000 clones, roughly 84% being singletons. The CDR3 totals 14 residues. Germline V gene lookup returns CDR1 SNHLY and CDR2 FYNNEI. Trimming took 6 bases from V and 7 from J; bases not matched to a gene: 8. The sequencing input was peripheral blood. The origin of this receptor is a human donor in a cohort sampled during active COVID-19. The chain combines TRBV2 with TRBJ1-4; 7 bases are a match to TRBD1. DNA for the CDR3: TGTGCCAGCAGGGAACAGGGGACAAGTGAAAAACTGTTTTTT. Translating gives CASREQGTSEKLFF.